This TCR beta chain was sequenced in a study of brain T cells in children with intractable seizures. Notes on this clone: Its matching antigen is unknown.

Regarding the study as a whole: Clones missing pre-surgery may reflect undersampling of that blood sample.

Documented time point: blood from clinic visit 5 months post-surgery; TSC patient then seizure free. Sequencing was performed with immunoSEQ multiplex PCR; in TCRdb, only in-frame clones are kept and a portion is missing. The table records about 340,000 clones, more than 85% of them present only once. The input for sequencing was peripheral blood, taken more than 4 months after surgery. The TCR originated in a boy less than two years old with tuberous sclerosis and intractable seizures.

As DNA, the CDR3 is TGTGCCAGCAGTTCTGGGACGGCCAAGTATGGCTACACCTTC. Amino acid sequence: CASSSGTAKYGYTF. J is TRBJ1-2 and V is TRBV5-4; TRBD1 might be the D (5 bases). Trimming pared 5 bases from V and 5 bases from J, leaving 16 bases between. Germline values: CDR1 SGHNT, CDR2 YYREEE (reference sequence). The CDR3 is 14 residues long.